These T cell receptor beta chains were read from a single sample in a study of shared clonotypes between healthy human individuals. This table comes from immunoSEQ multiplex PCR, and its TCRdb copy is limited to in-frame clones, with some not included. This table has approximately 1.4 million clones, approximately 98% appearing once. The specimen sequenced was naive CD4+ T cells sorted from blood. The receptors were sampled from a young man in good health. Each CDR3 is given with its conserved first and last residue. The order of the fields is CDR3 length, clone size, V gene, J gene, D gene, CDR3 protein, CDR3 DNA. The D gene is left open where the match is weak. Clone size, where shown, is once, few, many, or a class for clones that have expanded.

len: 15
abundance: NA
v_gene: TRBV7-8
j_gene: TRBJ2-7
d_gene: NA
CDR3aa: CASIKMRVGAHEQYF
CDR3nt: TGTGCCAGCATCAAAATGAGAGTCGGGGCCCACGAGCAGTACTTC

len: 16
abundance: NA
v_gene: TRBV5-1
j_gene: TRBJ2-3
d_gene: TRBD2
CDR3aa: CASSLAVGRAADTQYF
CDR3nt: TGCGCCAGCAGCTTGGCCGTCGGGAGGGCCGCAGATACGCAGTATTTT

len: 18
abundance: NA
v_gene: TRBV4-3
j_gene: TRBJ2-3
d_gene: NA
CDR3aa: CASSQDGSSAAYADTQYF
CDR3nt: TGCGCCAGCAGCCAAGATGGGTCCTCGGCAGCATATGCAGATACGCAGTATTTT

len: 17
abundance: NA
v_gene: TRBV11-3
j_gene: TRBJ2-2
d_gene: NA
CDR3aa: CASSPGAGAWNTGELFF
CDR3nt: TGTGCCAGCAGCCCCGGGGCAGGGGCTTGGAACACCGGGGAGCTGTTTTTT

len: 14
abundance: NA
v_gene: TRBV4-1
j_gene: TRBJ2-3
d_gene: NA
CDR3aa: CASSRGGRTDTQYF
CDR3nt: TGCGCCAGCAGCCGGGGGGGCCGCACAGATACGCAGTATTTT

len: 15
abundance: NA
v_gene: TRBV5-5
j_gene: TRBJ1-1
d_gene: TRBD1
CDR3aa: CASSLTGGPNTEAFF
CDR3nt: TGTGCCAGCAGCTTGACAGGGGGCCCGAACACTGAAGCTTTCTTT

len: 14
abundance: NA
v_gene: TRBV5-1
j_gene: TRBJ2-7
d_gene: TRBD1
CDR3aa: CASSLAPTGYEQYF
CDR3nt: TGCGCCAGCAGCTTGGCCCCGACAGGGTACGAGCAGTACTTC

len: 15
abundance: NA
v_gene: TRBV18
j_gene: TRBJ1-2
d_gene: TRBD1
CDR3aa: CASSTGTDFLYGYTF
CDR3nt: TGTGCCAGCTCAACCGGGACAGACTTTCTTTATGGCTACACCTTC

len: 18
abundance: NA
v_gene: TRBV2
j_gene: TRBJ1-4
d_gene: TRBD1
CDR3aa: CASPGTGTLPERNEKLFF
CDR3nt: TGTGCCAGCCCCGGGACAGGGACCTTACCCGAACGAAATGAAAAACTGTTTTTT

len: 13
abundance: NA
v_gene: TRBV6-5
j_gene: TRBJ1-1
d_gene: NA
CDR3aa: CASMRGFRTEAFF
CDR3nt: TGTGCCAGCATGAGGGGATTTCGCACTGAAGCTTTCTTT

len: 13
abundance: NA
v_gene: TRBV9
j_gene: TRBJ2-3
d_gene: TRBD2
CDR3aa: CASSVDGRAAQYF
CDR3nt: TGTGCCAGCAGCGTAGACGGGAGGGCCGCGCAGTATTTT

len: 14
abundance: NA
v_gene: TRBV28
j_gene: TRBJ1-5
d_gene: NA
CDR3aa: CASSSGYSNQPQHF
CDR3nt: TGTGCCAGCAGTTCCGGGTATAGCAATCAGCCCCAGCATTTT

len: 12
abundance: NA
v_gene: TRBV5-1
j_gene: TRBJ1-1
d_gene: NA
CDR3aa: CASRGVNTEAFF
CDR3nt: TGCGCCAGCAGGGGGGTGAACACTGAAGCTTTCTTT

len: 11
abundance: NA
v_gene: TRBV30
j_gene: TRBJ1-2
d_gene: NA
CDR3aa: CAWSGVGGYTF
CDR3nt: TGTGCCTGGAGTGGCGTAGGTGGCTACACCTTC

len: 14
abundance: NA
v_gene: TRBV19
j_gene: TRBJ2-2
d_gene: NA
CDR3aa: CASRRRTNTGELFF
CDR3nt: TGTGCCAGTCGACGACGGACAAACACCGGGGAGCTGTTTTTT

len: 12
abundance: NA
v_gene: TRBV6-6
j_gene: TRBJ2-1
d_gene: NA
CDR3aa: CASNGIYNEQFF
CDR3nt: TGTGCCAGCAATGGCATATACAATGAGCAGTTCTTC

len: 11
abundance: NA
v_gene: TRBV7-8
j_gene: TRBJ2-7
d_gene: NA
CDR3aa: CASSTLGEQYF
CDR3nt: TGTGCCAGCAGCACCCTAGGGGAGCAGTACTTC

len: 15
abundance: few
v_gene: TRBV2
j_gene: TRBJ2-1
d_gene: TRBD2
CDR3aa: CASSPLGRGGNEQFF
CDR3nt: TGTGCCAGCAGTCCGCTAGGACGGGGGGGCAATGAGCAGTTCTTC

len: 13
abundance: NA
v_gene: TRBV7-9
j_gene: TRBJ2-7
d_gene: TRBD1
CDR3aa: CASSLPTGVKQYF
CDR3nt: TGTGCCAGCAGCTTACCTACAGGGGTGAAACAGTACTTC

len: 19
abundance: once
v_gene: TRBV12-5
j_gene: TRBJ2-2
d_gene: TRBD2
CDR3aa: CASGFLSRTSGSGGGELFF
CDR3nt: TGTGCTAGTGGCTTTCTTTCGCGGACTAGCGGGTCAGGAGGCGGGGAGCTGTTTTTT

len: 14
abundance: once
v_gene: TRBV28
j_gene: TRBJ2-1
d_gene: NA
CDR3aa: CASSQDLTYNEQFF
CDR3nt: TGTGCCAGCAGTCAAGACTTAACCTACAATGAGCAGTTCTTC

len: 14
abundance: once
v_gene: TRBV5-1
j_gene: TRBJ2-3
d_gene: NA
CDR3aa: CATSLITSTDTQYF
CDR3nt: TGCGCCACCTCACTTATAACTAGCACAGATACGCAGTATTTT

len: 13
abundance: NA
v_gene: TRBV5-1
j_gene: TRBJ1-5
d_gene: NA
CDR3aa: CASSLHSNQPQHF
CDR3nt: TGCGCCAGCAGCTTGCACTCTAACCAGCCCCAGCATTTT

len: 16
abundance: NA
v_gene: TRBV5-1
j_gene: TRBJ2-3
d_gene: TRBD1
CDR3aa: CASSSWTGFGSDTQYF
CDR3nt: TGCGCCAGCAGCTCCTGGACAGGGTTCGGGTCAGATACGCAGTATTTT

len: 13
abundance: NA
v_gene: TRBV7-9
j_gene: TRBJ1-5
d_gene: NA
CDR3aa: CASSGGTNQPQHF
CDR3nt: TGTGCCAGCAGCGGCGGGACAAATCAGCCCCAGCATTTT

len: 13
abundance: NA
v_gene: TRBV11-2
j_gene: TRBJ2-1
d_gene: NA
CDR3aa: CASSLKVGGEQFF
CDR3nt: TGTGCCAGCAGCCTGAAGGTTGGCGGCGAGCAGTTCTTC

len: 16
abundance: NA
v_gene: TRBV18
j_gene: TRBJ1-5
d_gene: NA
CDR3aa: CASSSNQGPPNQPQHF
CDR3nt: TGTGCCAGCTCATCCAATCAGGGCCCCCCCAATCAGCCCCAGCATTTT

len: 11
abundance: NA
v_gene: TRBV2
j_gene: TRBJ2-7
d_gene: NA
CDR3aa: CASRGFYEQYF
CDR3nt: TGTGCCAGCAGGGGATTCTACGAGCAGTACTTC

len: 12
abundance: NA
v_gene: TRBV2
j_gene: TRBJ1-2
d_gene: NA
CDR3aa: CASKGSNYGYTF
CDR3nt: TGTGCCAGCAAAGGGTCTAACTATGGCTACACCTTC

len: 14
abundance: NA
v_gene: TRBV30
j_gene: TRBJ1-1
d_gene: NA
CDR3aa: CAWSRKGRDTEAFF
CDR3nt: TGTGCCTGGAGTAGGAAGGGAAGGGACACTGAAGCTTTCTTT